This T cell receptor beta chain was sequenced for a study of T cell repertoires in cytomegalovirus infection. General study results and limits: In two of eight donors, the top clonotype was HLA-C-restricted CMV-specific.

In TCRdb, the reads were re-called with MiXCR into one record per CDR3 protein. The sample consists of about 890,000 distinct CDR3 sequences, around 32% of them appearing once. Points on this clonotype: Its antigen is as yet unknown.

The CDR3 is made up of 16 amino acids. V trimming: 5 bases; J trimming: 9 bases; junction bases outside the gene matches: 15. Germline V gene sequence: CDR1 MNHEY, CDR2 SMNVEV (reference sequence). The sequence came from a human donor in good health (CMV status not recorded). Some clones in this sample may be carry-over from other donors' samples. This sequence joins TRBV27 and TRBJ2-1; 8 nucleotides agree with TRBD1. The sample in question was cultured CD8+ T cells from PBMCs, obtained from culture after CMV antigen stimulation. The CDR3 region is CASSPSGQGNVGEQFF. For the CDR3, the DNA is TGTGCCAGCAGTCCCTCCGGACAGGGTAACGTCGGTGAGCAGTTCTTC.